This T cell receptor (beta chain) was documented in a study of CD8+CD57+ T cells in acquired aplastic anemia. Study-wide context: Isolated CD4+ and CD8+ cells, once sorted, yielded DNA averaging roughly 3 ug. Study findings and constraints: Patients and controls were not found to differ significantly in CD8+ Simpson's diversity. Patients and controls were found to share 25 to 35 CD8+ CDR3 sequences.

Comment on this clonotype: Its antigen is undetermined.

CD8+CD57+ cell expansion, shown by flow cytometry, had occurred in the patients selected for sequencing. The template for TCR beta VDJ and CDR3 sequence profiling was genomic DNA. TCRdb passed the reads through MiXCR, listing each CDR3 protein once. The sample lists roughly 280,000 distinct CDR3 sequences, 45% to 65% occurring once. CDR3 length: 15 residues. Germline V gene lookup returns CDR1 KGHDR and CDR2 SFDVKD. The junction had 5 bases not matched to a gene; V was cut back by 4 bases and J by 2 bases. This TCR was sampled from a human donor with aplastic anemia. Source material: sorted CD4+, CD8+, or CD8+CD57+ T cells (not recorded which) from PBMCs. The chain links TRBV24-1 to TRBJ2-3; 7 nucleotides align to TRBD2. The DNA for the CDR3 is TGTGCCACCAGTGAGGCGGGAGCTCTCACAGATACGCAGTATTTT. Translated, it gives CATSEAGALTDTQYF.